This section outlines one T cell receptor (beta chain) sequence together with its context. Its antigen is still unknown. Germline V gives CDR1 SGHAT, CDR2 FQNNGV. The CDR3 contains 12 residues. V lost 5 bases and J lost 10, with 12 bases in between. These data are taken from a study of response to subunit inactivated influenza vaccine. Study-level findings and limits: Few new T cells, the authors suggested, are recruited by each seasonal influenza vaccination.

Each CDR3 protein is one row after TCRdb ran MiXCR on the RT-PCR reads. The sample records hundreds of thousands of distinct CDR3 sequences, 12% to 15% being singletons. The J gene is TRBJ2-1, the V gene TRBV11-2; D gene unclear. The TCR originated in a man in his forties or fifties who received an inactivated influenza vaccine. This material consisted of PBMCs from blood, taken 14 to 15 days before vaccination. The chain's CDR3 is CASSPELTEQFF. The CDR3 DNA is TGTGCCAGCAGCCCCGAACTAACCGAGCAGTTCTTC.